This T cell receptor (beta chain) was captured in a study of blood T cell repertoires in COVID-19. Study details: The samples span acute and convalescent COVID-19 from the United States, Italy and Spain. From T cells, B-cell-depleted T cells, or PBMCs came the material, which was cDNA or gDNA.

It was during active infection that Seattle patients were enrolled and then longitudinally followed. Per the authors' pipeline: Counts of nucleated cells, estimated from reference gene primer amplification, were obtained. The assay was immunoSEQ multiplex PCR, and TCRdb's table has in-frame clones only and misses some. V and J calls and clone size are copied from that table; D and trimming were computed from the DNA. The sample holds hundreds of thousands of clones; 85% to 90% are singletons and the top ten take around 7.8%. This CDR3 comprises 14 residues. Trimming removed 2 bases from V and 4 bases from J, with 12 bases in between. Germline V CDR1 and CDR2: SNHLY, FYNNEI.

The chain combines TRBV2 with TRBJ2-7; no clear D. The clonotype comes from a woman aged 50 to 60 with COVID-19, enrolled during active disease. Input material: peripheral blood. The CDR3 loop is CASSEFDIPYEQYF. CDR3 DNA sequence: TGTGCCAGCAGTGAATTCGACATTCCTTACGAGCAGTACTTC.